Sequencing of this T cell receptor beta chain was carried out in a study of OX40 agonist ivuxolimab in advanced cancers. Looking at the study overall: Earlier treatment with anti-PD-1, anti-PD-L1 or anti-CTLA-4 was permitted, and about 40% had received some. Partial responses were achieved by three patients, of whom one had hepatocellular carcinoma and two had cutaneous melanoma.

The CDR3 is made up of 15 amino acids. V lost 5 bases and J 3 bases, leaving 15 bases between the germline ends. Germline V gene data show CDR1 as MNHEY and CDR2 as SVGAGI. TCRdb's copy holds only in-frame clones and misses some; the assay was immunoSEQ multiplex PCR. The profile shows about 79,000 clones, about 91% of them singletons. The specimen comprised CD4+ or CD8+ T cells sorted from blood, sampled in a trial of the OX40 agonist ivuxolimab. The clonotype originates from an adult with an advanced solid tumor such as melanoma, head and neck, liver or kidney cancer. The V and J genes are TRBV6-5 and TRBJ2-3; D possibly corresponds to TRBD1 (7 bases). The CDR3 loop reads CASSPLRGRTDTQYF. The CDR3, as DNA: TGTGCCAGCAGTCCCCTCAGGGGGAGGACAGATACGCAGTATTTT.